The T cell receptor (beta chain) described here comes from a study of graft-versus-host responses after intestinal transplantation. Sequenced by immunoSEQ multiplex PCR; TCRdb stores in-frame clones only, minus some. The data contain several thousand clones, 65% to 80% of them singletons. Noted time point: postoperative day 105 after intestinal transplantation (dayNNNN = postoperative day). Tissue processing of the graft released intraepithelial and lamina propria lymphocytes from it. This TCR derives from a human patient who received an intestinal transplant, so some T cells may come from the graft donor. This specimen was ileum tissue, taken 105 days after intestinal transplantation.

This CDR3 is CASSHASSGNTIYF. In DNA form, the CDR3 reads TGTGCCAGCAGCCACGCTTCCTCTGGAAACACCATATATTTT. This chain uses TRBV9 with TRBJ1-3; D gene ambiguous. CDR3 length equals 14 residues. The V gene's germline CDR1 is SGDLS and CDR2 YYNGEE. V lost 4 bases to trimming and J lost 0 bases, with 8 bases between them.